This T cell receptor (beta chain) was found in a study of T cells in localized non-small cell lung cancer. Trimming shortened V by 5 bases and J by 5 bases, and 18 bases separated the two germline ends. Germline assignment: CDR1 SGHTA and CDR2 FQGNSA. CDR3 length: 15 amino acids. Study-wide points: Heterogeneity cannot be ruled out, as sequencing used one tumor region only. In adjacent lung, a median about 52 of the top 100 tumor clones were found. In uninvolved adjacent lung, T cell clonality reached its highest value, exceeding tumor. Longer overall survival was seen with higher T cell density measured in blood.

Comment on this clone: Antigen unknown.

The data were produced by immunoSEQ multiplex PCR, yet TCRdb's version contains in-frame clones alone and is incomplete. This table has around 10,000 clones, over 65% appearing once. V usage is TRBV7-2 and J usage is TRBJ2-5, with D maybe TRBD2 (6 bases). The receptor comes from an older male donor with stage I lung adenocarcinoma. The sequencing here drew on peripheral blood, taken before any cancer treatment. The CDR3 protein is CASSPRRRSGETQYF. In nucleotides, the CDR3 is TGTGCCAGCAGCCCCCGTCGTCGTAGCGGCGAGACCCAGTACTTC.